The 17 T cell receptor beta chains below come from one sample, sequenced in a study of Graves' ophthalmopathy and Graves' hyperthyroidism. RNA served as the template for amplifying TCR beta CDR3 regions. Investigators did first-round RT-PCR with HTBI primers, then second-round multiplex PCR. TCRdb reprocessed the multiplex PCR reads via MiXCR and lists one record per CDR3 protein. The repertoire includes roughly 400,000 distinct CDR3 sequences, about a sixth of them detected once, and roughly 2.3% sits in the top ten. Sequencing input: peripheral blood. The receptor source for this set is an adult woman with stable Graves' hyperthyroidism.

This clonotype was found a few times. The chain employs TRBV4-1 and TRBJ1-3; TRBD1 is a possible D gene (5 bases). This CDR3 has 16 amino acids. The V gene's germline CDR1 is MGHRA and CDR2 YSYEKL. Trimming shortened V by 2 bases and J by 0 bases, and 11 bases separated the two germline ends. The CDR3 sequence: CASSQPTDRSGNTIYF. CDR3 in DNA: TGCGCCAGCAGCCAACCGACAGACCGCTCTGGAAACACCATATATTTT.

The chain carries TRBV30 and TRBJ2-2, with D maybe TRBD2 (5 bases). The CDR3 is made up of 19 amino acids. CDR1 and CDR2 from the germline V gene are GTSNPN and SVGIG (reference sequence). Trimming took off 4 bases at V and 2 bases at J, with 26 bases between the two ends. The CDR3 is CAWTKTREHSFDNTGELFF. DNA of the CDR3: TGTGCCTGGACGAAAACCCGGGAACACAGCTTTGATAACACCGGGGAGCTGTTTTTT. The variable domain in full, with the rest retrieved from reference TRBV30 and TRBJ2-2, is SQTIHQWPATLVQPVGSPLSLECTVEGTSNPNLYWYRQAAGRGLQLLFYSVGIGQISSEVPQNLSASRPQDRQFILSSKKLLLSDSGFYLCAWTKTREHSFDNTGELFFGEGSRLTVL.

This clonotype was detected many times. The rearrangement links TRBV20-1 to TRBJ2-7; possibly TRBD1 for D (5 bases). Germline V gives CDR1 DFQATT, CDR2 SNEGSKA (reference sequence). This CDR3 is built from 15 residues. Trimming took off 3 bases at V and 1 base at J, with 16 bases between the two ends. CDR3 amino acids: CSARTGSGRSYEQYF. The CDR3, as DNA: TGCAGTGCTAGGACCGGGTCAGGGCGGTCCTACGAGCAGTACTTC.

The CDR3 loop reads CATSDPTRDTGELFF. For the CDR3, the DNA is TGTGCCACCAGTGATCCTACACGGGACACCGGGGAGCTGTTTTTT. This chain joins TRBV24-1 and TRBJ2-2; D gene unclear. V lost 3 bases to trimming and J lost 3 bases, with 10 bases between them. The CDR3 length is 15 residues. Germline CDR1 KGHDR, CDR2 SFDVKD.

This clonotype was seen a handful of times. The chain uses TRBV6-2 or TRBV6-3 and TRBJ1-6; D not certain. The CDR3 runs to 13 residues. Germline V gives CDR1 MNHEY, CDR2 SVGEGT. V dropped 2 bases and J dropped 11 bases, with 10 bases sitting between them. The CDR3 loop reads CASSYRGMTPLHF. The CDR3, as DNA: TGTGCCAGCAGTTACCGGGGTATGACACCCCTCCACTTT.

In its sample, this clonotype was seen many times. The chain couples TRBV6-2 or TRBV6-3 to TRBJ1-2; no definite D call. The V end lost 3 bases, the J end lost 4 bases, and 15 bases lay between the germline ends. The germline gives CDR1 MNHEY, CDR2 SVGEGT. The CDR3 consists of 15 residues. In nucleotides, the CDR3 is TGTGCCAGCAGTTATTCGGTGAACCCTACCTATGGCTACACCTTC. It is translated as CASSYSVNPTYGYTF.

Many counts were recorded for this clonotype. The chain is built from TRBV20-1 and TRBJ1-5; D is perhaps TRBD1 (6 bases). V lost 2 bases and J 6 bases, leaving 20 bases between the germline ends. The CDR3 is 16 residues long. In germline, CDR1 is DFQATT, CDR2 SNEGSKA (reference sequence). The CDR3 DNA reads TGCAGTGCTAGACCTATGACAGGACCCCCCAGTCAGCCCCAGCATTTT. This gives the protein CSARPMTGPPSQPQHF.

This clonotype was seen repeatedly, ten times or more. The chain has TRBV12-3 or TRBV12-4 and TRBJ2-7, with 12 nucleotides matching TRBD2. The CDR3 extends over 17 amino acids. V shed 5 bases and J 0 bases; nucleotides not matched to a gene: 8. CDR3 DNA: TGTGCCAGCAGTCCCGGGACTAGCGGGTTTAGCTCCTACGAGCAGTACTTC. Translated: CASSPGTSGFSSYEQYF.

This clonotype was found many times. The CDR3 bases are TGTGCCAGCAGCGCGGGGACAGGGCGCTCCTACGAGCAGTACTTC. It yields the protein CASSAGTGRSYEQYF. The chain uses TRBV13 and TRBJ2-7; 9 positions match TRBD1. Germline CDR1 is PRHDT and CDR2 is FYEKMQ (reference sequence). The V segment lost 5 bases and the J segment 0 bases; nucleotides outside the gene matches: 5. This CDR3 is 15 amino acids long.

This clonotype was detected ten times or more. The J gene is TRBJ1-3, the V gene TRBV7-2; D uncertain. Germline V lookup: CDR1 SGHTA, CDR2 FQGNSA. The ends were cut back, 5 bases at V and 0 bases at J, with 5 bases in the middle. The CDR3 totals 13 residues. DNA of the CDR3: TGTGCCAGCAGCAGGACCTCTGGAAACACCATATATTTT. Residues: CASSRTSGNTIYF.

This clonotype was observed many times. This sequence joins TRBV4-2 and TRBJ1-1, with D possibly being TRBD1 (6 bases). Between the trimmed V and J ends, which lost 3 bases and 7 bases, there was a span of 21 bases. Germline V lookup: CDR1 LGHNA, CDR2 YNFKEQ. The CDR3 is made up of 16 amino acids. The CDR3: CASSQALWGAGGEAFF. The CDR3 DNA sequence: TGTGCCAGCAGCCAGGCCCTATGGGGGGCAGGCGGTGAAGCTTTCTTT.

The sample holds many counts of this clonotype. V usage is TRBV4-1 and J usage is TRBJ2-7, with 7 bases that match TRBD2. Germline V gives CDR1 MGHRA, CDR2 YSYEKL. The CDR3 length is 15 residues. J was trimmed by 2 bases and V by 3 bases; bases with no gene match: 7. The CDR3 bases are TGCGCCAGCAGCCATCGCGGCGGGAGCCCCTACGAGCAGTACTTC. It is translated as CASSHRGGSPYEQYF.

This clonotype was recorded at least ten times. V and J are TRBV15 and TRBJ1-1; D remains unclear. Germline V gene lookup returns CDR1 LNHNV and CDR2 YYDKDF (reference sequence). The CDR3 has 14 residues. V lost 3 bases and J 0 bases, leaving 8 bases between the germline ends. The CDR3 loop is CATSRAGMNTEAFF. In nucleotides, the CDR3 is TGTGCCACCAGCAGGGCGGGGATGAACACTGAAGCTTTCTTT.

This clonotype was detected many times. The chain has TRBV6-5 and TRBJ2-7; D may be TRBD2 (5 bases). Germline CDR1 and CDR2: MNHEY and SVGAGI. V lost 2 bases and J 2 bases, leaving 13 bases between the germline ends. The CDR3 has 15 amino acids. The CDR3 is CASSYARPGTYEQYF. CDR3 bases: TGTGCCAGCAGTTACGCTCGGCCCGGGACCTACGAGCAGTACTTC.

The CDR3 DNA sequence: TGTGCCAGCATGTCGGGGCACGAGCAGTACTTC. Its translation: CASMSGHEQYF. V usage is TRBV7-9 and J usage is TRBJ2-7; D assignment may be TRBD1 or TRBD2 (5 bases each). CDR1 is SEHNR and CDR2 is FQNEAQ in the germline V gene (reference sequence). The CDR3 is 11 amino acids. V was pared by 7 bases and J by 5 bases, with 9 bases between.

The sample holds many counts of this clonotype. This CDR3 fails to terminate in the conserved phenylalanine or tryptophan, so it likely reflects a read error. The rearrangement joins TRBV10-3 to TRBJ1-2; 7 nucleotides line up with TRBD1. This CDR3 spans 14 amino acids. Trimming took 3 bases from V and 3 from J; bases not matched to a gene: 4. Germline CDR1 ENHRY, CDR2 SYGVKD. The CDR3 DNA reads as TGTGCCATCAGTGATGAGGGGGCCCACTATGGCTACACCCTC. Translating it yields CAISDEGAHYGYTL.

This clonotype showed up many times. The chain combines TRBV12-3 or TRBV12-4 with TRBJ1-1; 8 nucleotides line up with TRBD1. Trimming cost V 8 bases and J 7 bases; bases outside gene matches: 15. The CDR3 has 15 residues. The CDR3 DNA follows: TGTGCCAGCGGATTTTCGGACAGGGCGACCGATGAAGCTTTCTTT. Protein: CASGFSDRATDEAFF.